Listed below are T cell receptor beta chains from one sample, sequenced in a study of metastatic and nonmetastatic thyroid tumors. Through MiXCR, TCRdb re-clonotyped the PCR reads. The data contain around 64,000 clones, under 5% of them singletons. Sequencing used blood. Source of these receptors: a female donor with papillary thyroid cancer or a benign thyroid nodule (not recorded which). Some clones in this sample may be carry-over from other donors' samples. Each CDR3 is given with its conserved first and last residue. The D gene is left open where the match is weak. For some rows the clone size is stated as once, few or many, or as a class when expanded; others skip it.

d_call	clone_size	v_call	j_call	cdr3_aa	cdr3_nt
TRBD2	many	TRBV27	TRBJ2-7	CASSPLTSGANEQYF	TGTGCCAGCAGCCCCCTTACTAGCGGTGCTAACGAGCAGTACTTC
TRBD1	many	TRBV6-1	TRBJ1-1	CATSPRGETEAFF	TGTGCCACCTCACCCAGGGGGGAGACTGAAGCTTTCTTT
.	few	TRBV5-4	TRBJ2-5	CASGYQVETQYF	TGTGCCAGCGGCTACCAAGTGGAGACCCAGTACTTC
TRBD1	.	TRBV19	TRBJ2-4	CASSIRDRGLAKNIQDF	TGTGCCAGTAGTATAAGGGACAGGGGGCTAGCCAAAAACATTCAGGACTTC
TRBD2	many	TRBV10-3	TRBJ2-1	CAITGRAYNEQFF	TGTGCCATCACCGGGAGGGCCTACAATGAGCAGTTCTTC
.	few	TRBV10-3	TRBJ1-1	CAISESTGAEAFF	TGTGCCATCAGTGAGTCAACGGGGGCTGAAGCTTTCTTT
.	few	TRBV20-1	TRBJ2-3	CSAVSEGDTQYF	TGCAGTGCGGTAAGCGAGGGAGATACGCAGTATTTT
.	many	TRBV7-3	TRBJ2-7	CASRQGWEDEQYF	TGTGCCAGCCGACAGGGATGGGAGGACGAGCAGTACTTC
.	.	TRBV28	TRBJ1-5	CASSLDGGDQPQHF	TGTGCCAGCAGTTTAGACGGGGGGGATCAGCCCCAGCATTTT
.	many	TRBV5-1	TRBJ2-5	CASSSGQTQYF	TGCGCCAGCAGCTCAGGCCAGACCCAGTACTTC
TRBD2	.	TRBV11-2	TRBJ2-1	CASSFGLAGVIVGEQFF	TGTGCCAGCAGCTTTGGCCTAGCGGGAGTTATTGTTGGTGAGCAGTTCTTC
TRBD2	many	TRBV6-1	TRBJ2-2	CASSSPGLAGGGTGELFF	TGTGCCAGCAGTTCCCCGGGACTAGCGGGAGGTGGGACCGGGGAGCTGTTTTTT
.	few	TRBV19	TRBJ2-1	CASSISSYNEQFF	TGTGCCAGTAGTATAAGCTCCTACAATGAGCAGTTCTTC
.	many	TRBV3-1	TRBJ2-7	CASSQARTSLSYEQYF	TGTGCCAGCAGCCAAGCTCGGACCAGTCTTTCCTACGAGCAGTACTTC
.	few	TRBV20-1	TRBJ2-7	CSARLDAAYEQYF	TGCAGTGCTAGATTGGACGCGGCCTACGAGCAGTACTTC
TRBD1	many	TRBV28	TRBJ1-2	CASSLGTGFGVF	TGTGCCAGCAGTTTAGGGACAGGGTTCGGAGTCTTC
TRBD2	many	TRBV9	TRBJ2-3	CASSPGPGGGNTDTQYF	TGTGCCAGCAGCCCCGGCCCGGGAGGCGGAAACACAGATACGCAGTATTTT
TRBD1	.	TRBV19	TRBJ1-2	CASIIYRTGPNYVYTF	TGTGCCAGTATTATTTACAGGACAGGCCCTAACTATGTCTACACCTTC
.	many	TRBV19	TRBJ1-5	CASSQNQPQHF	TGTGCCAGTAGTCAAAATCAGCCCCAGCATTTT
.	once	TRBV6-1	TRBJ2-1	CARRRIGASYNEQFF	TGTGCCCGCAGGAGAATCGGGGCCTCCTACAATGAGCAGTTCTTC
TRBD2	many	TRBV10-3	TRBJ2-3	CAISEGTSGMTDTQYF	TGTGCCATCAGTGAGGGGACTAGCGGGATGACAGATACGCAGTATTTT
TRBD2	many	TRBV15	TRBJ2-5	CATSRLAGGTGETQYF	TGTGCCACCAGCAGACTAGCGGGGGGGACAGGGGAGACCCAGTACTTC
TRBD2	many	TRBV6-1	TRBJ2-1	CASSEPGLAGGGEQFF	TGTGCCAGCAGTGAACCGGGACTAGCGGGGGGGGGCGAGCAGTTCTTC
TRBD2	.	TRBV6-2/TRBV6-3	TRBJ2-1	CASSQTSGTYNEQFF	TGTGCCAGCAGTCAGACTAGCGGGACCTACAATGAGCAGTTCTTC
.	many	TRBV5-1	TRBJ1-1	CTSRPVAGAFTEAFF	TGCACCAGCAGACCGGTTGCGGGGGCGTTTACTGAAGCTTTCTTT
.	.	TRBV12-3/TRBV12-4	TRBJ2-5	CASSLGGGWGETQYF	TGTGCCAGCAGTTTGGGGGGAGGCTGGGGGGAGACCCAGTACTTC
.	.	TRBV6-1	TRBJ1-5	CASSHAGQPQHF	TGTGCCAGCAGCCACGCGGGTCAGCCCCAGCATTTT
.	many	TRBV20-1	TRBJ2-5	CSARDLEGGQEETQYF	TGCAGTGCTAGAGATCTAGAAGGGGGGCAGGAAGAGACCCAGTACTTC
TRBD2	many	TRBV12-5	TRBJ2-3	CASGILAGGTDTQYF	TGTGCTAGTGGTATCCTAGCGGGGGGCACAGATACGCAGTATTTT
TRBD1	many	TRBV7-8	TRBJ2-3	CASSLRDRVVGTQYF	TGTGCCAGCAGCTTAAGGGACAGGGTTGTCGGTACGCAGTATTTT
.	many	TRBV3-1	TRBJ1-1	CASSRQGLLNTEAFF	TGTGCCAGCAGCCGCCAGGGACTGTTGAACACTGAAGCTTTCTTT
.	many	TRBV24-1	TRBJ1-5	CATSDFQKGGGNQPQHF	TGTGCCACCAGTGATTTCCAGAAAGGGGGTGGCAATCAGCCCCAGCATTTT
.	many	TRBV2	TRBJ1-3	CASSDSGAGNTIYF	TGTGCCAGCAGCGACAGCGGAGCTGGAAACACCATATATTTT
.	many	TRBV10-3	TRBJ1-1	CAISRTGNTEAFF	TGTGCCATCAGCAGAACAGGGAACACTGAAGCTTTCTTT
.	.	TRBV6-5	TRBJ2-7	CASSYSRRDYEQYF	TGTGCCAGCAGTTACTCGCGCAGGGACTACGAGCAGTACTTC
.	few	TRBV5-1	TRBJ1-6	CVSSLEGVRQADSPLHF	TGCGTCAGCAGCTTGGAAGGAGTACGGCAGGCGGATTCACCCCTCCACTTT
TRBD2	many	TRBV2	TRBJ2-1	CASSEPSGRARNEQFF	TGTGCCAGCAGTGAACCTAGCGGGAGGGCGCGCAATGAGCAGTTCTTC
.	many	TRBV20-1	TRBJ2-3	CSARDSGSTDTQYF	TGCAGTGCTAGAGATAGCGGTAGCACAGATACGCAGTATTTT
.	many	TRBV9	TRBJ2-3	CASSVATRAGNTDTQYF	TGTGCCAGCAGCGTAGCGACCCGCGCCGGGAACACAGATACGCAGTATTTT
TRBD1	many	TRBV5-1	TRBJ1-6	CASTDRGGDSPLHF	TGCGCCAGCACAGACAGGGGTGGGGATTCACCCCTCCACTTT
.	few	TRBV20-1	TRBJ2-5	CSARLLEETQYF	TGCAGTGCTAGACTTTTAGAAGAGACCCAGTACTTC
.	many	TRBV9	TRBJ1-1	CASSAQSAGTEAFF	TGTGCCAGCAGCGCCCAATCCGCGGGAACTGAAGCTTTCTTT
.	.	TRBV7-2	TRBJ1-1	CASSPARSEAFF	TGTGCCAGCAGCCCCGCCCGCTCTGAAGCTTTCTTT
TRBD1	many	TRBV12-3/TRBV12-4	TRBJ2-5	CASSRDSQETQYF	TGTGCCAGCAGTCGGGACAGCCAAGAGACCCAGTACTTC
TRBD2	many	TRBV11-2	TRBJ2-7	CASSSRTSGRSYEQYF	TGTGCCAGCAGCTCCCGGACTAGCGGGAGGTCCTACGAGCAGTACTTC
TRBD2	many	TRBV24-1	TRBJ2-3	CATSDLERELDTQYF	TGTGCCACCAGTGATCTCGAGCGGGAGTTAGATACGCAGTATTTT
.	many	TRBV28	TRBJ2-7	CASSLKGELAEQYF	TGTGCCAGCAGTTTAAAAGGGGAGTTGGCCGAGCAGTACTTC
.	many	TRBV6-1	TRBJ2-7	CASRELARREQYF	TGTGCCAGCAGGGAGTTAGCCCGCCGCGAGCAGTACTTC
TRBD1	.	TRBV24-1	TRBJ1-6	CATFVRTGMLRSPLHF	TGTGCCACCTTCGTGAGGACAGGAATGTTAAGGTCACCCCTCCACTTT
.	.	TRBV20-1	TRBJ1-6	CSASQLGDGDNSPLHF	TGCAGTGCTAGTCAACTAGGGGACGGGGATAATTCACCCCTCCACTTT
.	.	TRBV19	TRBJ1-6	CASSIVETNSPLHF	TGTGCCAGTAGTATAGTTGAGACTAATTCACCCCTCCACTTT
.	.	TRBV24-1	TRBJ2-2	CATSYHLGWGSGELFF	TGCGCCACCAGTTATCATCTGGGTTGGGGGTCCGGGGAGCTGTTTTTT
TRBD2	many	TRBV19	TRBJ2-5	CASGTDSGIWQTQYF	TGTGCCAGTGGGACGGATAGCGGGATCTGGCAGACCCAGTACTTC